A single T cell receptor beta chain is shown here with its context. As yet, its antigen is unknown. TCRdb itself ran the 5' RACE reads through MiXCR, one entry per CDR3 protein. The table has hundreds of thousands of distinct CDR3 sequences, approximately 13% seen once. The sample belongs to a study of identical twins. Study results and limitations: Possibly, invariant MAIT and iNKT cells partly confounded zero-insertion analyses.

Germline V gene data show CDR1 as SGHRS and CDR2 as YFSETQ. CDR3 length equals 13 residues. V lost 4 bases to trimming and J lost 2 bases, with 8 bases between them. In addition, the sample was reused for a study of yellow fever vaccine responses in identical twins.

Sequencing was performed on PBMCs. The chain has TRBV5-1 and TRBJ2-3, with no clear D. The sequence came from a young woman in good health. The CDR3 spells CASSVAFTDTQYF. In DNA, the CDR3 is TGCGCCAGCAGCGTGGCGTTCACAGATACGCAGTATTTT.